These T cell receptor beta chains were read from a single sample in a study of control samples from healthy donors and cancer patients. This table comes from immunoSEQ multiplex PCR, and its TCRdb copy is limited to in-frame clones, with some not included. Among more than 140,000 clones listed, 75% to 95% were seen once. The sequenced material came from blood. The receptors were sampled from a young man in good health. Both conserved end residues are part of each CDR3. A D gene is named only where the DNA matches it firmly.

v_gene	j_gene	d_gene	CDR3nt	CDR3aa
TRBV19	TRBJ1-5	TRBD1	TGTGCCACCTGGGGACAGCTCAATCAGCCCCAGCATTTT	CATWGQLNQPQHF
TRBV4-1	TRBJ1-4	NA	TGCGCCAGCAGCCGCCAGGGCAATGAAAAACTGTTTTTT	CASSRQGNEKLFF
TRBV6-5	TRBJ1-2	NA	TGTGCCAGCAGTTACTACACTAACTATGGCTACACCTTC	CASSYYTNYGYTF
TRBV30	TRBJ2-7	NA	TGTGCCTGGTCCAGGGATGGTACCTACGAGCAGTACTTC	CAWSRDGTYEQYF
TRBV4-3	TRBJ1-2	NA	TGCGCCAGCAGCCAAGATAGTAGGGGAGCTAACTATGGCTACACCTTC	CASSQDSRGANYGYTF
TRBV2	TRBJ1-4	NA	TGTGCCAGCAGTTGGACTTCTGAAAAACTGTTTTTT	CASSWTSEKLFF
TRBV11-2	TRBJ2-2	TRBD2	TGTGCCAGCAGCCAGCCCGGGAGGGCGGACACCGGGGAGCTGTTTTTT	CASSQPGRADTGELFF
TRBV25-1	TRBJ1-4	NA	TGTGCCAGACTGAGGGGTGAGGGTAATGAAAAACTGTTTTTT	CARLRGEGNEKLFF
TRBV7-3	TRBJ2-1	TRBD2	TGTGCCAGCAGACCAACGGGGGGGAATGAGCAGTTCTTC	CASRPTGGNEQFF
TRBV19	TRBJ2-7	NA	TGTGCCAGTAGTATAGACCACAACGACGAGCAGTACTTC	CASSIDHNDEQYF
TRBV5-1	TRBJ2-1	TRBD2	TGCGCCAGCAGCTTGGCCTTGATAGCGGGGGGCTACAATGAGCAGTTCTTC	CASSLALIAGGYNEQFF
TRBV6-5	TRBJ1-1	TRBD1	TGTGCCAGCAGTTACTCATCCAGGGGGGCGGACACTGAAGCTTTCTTT	CASSYSSRGADTEAFF
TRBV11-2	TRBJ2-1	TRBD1	TGTGCCAGCAGCGCGAGGGGGCGGTCGGGTCACAATGAGCAGTTCTTC	CASSARGRSGHNEQFF
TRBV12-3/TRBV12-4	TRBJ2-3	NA	TGTGCCAGCAGCTCGGCGGATACGCAGTATTTT	CASSSADTQYF
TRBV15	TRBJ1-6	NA	TGTGCCACCAGCAGGGTAAATTCACCTCTCCACTTT	CATSRVNSPLHF
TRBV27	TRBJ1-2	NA	TGTGCCAGCAGTTTAATTTCGGGGACCAATTATGGCTACACCTTC	CASSLISGTNYGYTF